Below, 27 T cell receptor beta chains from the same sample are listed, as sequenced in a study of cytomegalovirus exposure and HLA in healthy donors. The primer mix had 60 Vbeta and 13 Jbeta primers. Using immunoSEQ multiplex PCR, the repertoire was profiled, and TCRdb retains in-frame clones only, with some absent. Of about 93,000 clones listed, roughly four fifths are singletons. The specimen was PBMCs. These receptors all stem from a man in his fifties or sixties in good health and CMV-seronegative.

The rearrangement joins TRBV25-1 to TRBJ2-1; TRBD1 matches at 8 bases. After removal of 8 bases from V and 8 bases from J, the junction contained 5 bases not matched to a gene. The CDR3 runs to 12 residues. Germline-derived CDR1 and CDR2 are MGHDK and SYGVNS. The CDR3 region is CASFSGGDEQFF. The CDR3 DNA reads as TGTGCCAGCTTTTCAGGGGGCGATGAGCAGTTCTTC.

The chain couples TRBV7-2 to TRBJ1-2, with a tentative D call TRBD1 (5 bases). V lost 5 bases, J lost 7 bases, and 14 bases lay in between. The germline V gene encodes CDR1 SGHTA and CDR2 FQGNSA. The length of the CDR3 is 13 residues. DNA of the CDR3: TGTGCCAGCAGCCCCCCAGGGCATCGTGGCTACACCTTC. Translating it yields CASSPPGHRGYTF.

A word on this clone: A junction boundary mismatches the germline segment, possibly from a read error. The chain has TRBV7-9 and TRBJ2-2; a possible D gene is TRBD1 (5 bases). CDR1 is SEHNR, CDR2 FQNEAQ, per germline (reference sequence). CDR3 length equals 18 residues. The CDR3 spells CSSSHPADGQGNTGELFF. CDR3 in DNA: TGTTCCAGCAGCCATCCCGCCGACGGCCAGGGAAACACCGGGGAGCTGTTTTTT.

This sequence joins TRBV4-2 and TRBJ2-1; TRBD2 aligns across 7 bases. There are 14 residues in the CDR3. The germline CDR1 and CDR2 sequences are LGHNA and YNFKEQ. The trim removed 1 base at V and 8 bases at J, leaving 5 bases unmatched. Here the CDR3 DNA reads TGTGCCAGCAGCCAAGTGGGCGGGAGAGATGAGCAGTTCTTC. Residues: CASSQVGGRDEQFF.

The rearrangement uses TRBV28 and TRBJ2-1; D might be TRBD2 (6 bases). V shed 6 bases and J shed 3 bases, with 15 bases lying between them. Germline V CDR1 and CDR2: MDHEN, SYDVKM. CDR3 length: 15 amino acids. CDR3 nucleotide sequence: TGTGCCAGCAGATCTTTCGGGACTCGCTACAATGAGCAGTTCTTC. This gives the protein CASRSFGTRYNEQFF.

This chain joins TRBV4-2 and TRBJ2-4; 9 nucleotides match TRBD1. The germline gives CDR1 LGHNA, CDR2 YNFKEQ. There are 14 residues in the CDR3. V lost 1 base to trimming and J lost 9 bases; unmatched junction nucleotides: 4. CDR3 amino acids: CASSQGDRDSIQYF. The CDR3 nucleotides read TGTGCCAGCAGCCAAGGGGACAGGGATAGCATTCAGTACTTC.

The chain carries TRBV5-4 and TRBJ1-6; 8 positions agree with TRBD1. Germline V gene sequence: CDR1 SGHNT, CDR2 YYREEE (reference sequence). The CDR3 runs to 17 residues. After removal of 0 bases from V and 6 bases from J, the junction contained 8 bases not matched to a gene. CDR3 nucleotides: TGTGCCAGCAGCTTGGTCCAGGGGGCGCAGCCTAATTCACCCCTCCACTTT. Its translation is CASSLVQGAQPNSPLHF.

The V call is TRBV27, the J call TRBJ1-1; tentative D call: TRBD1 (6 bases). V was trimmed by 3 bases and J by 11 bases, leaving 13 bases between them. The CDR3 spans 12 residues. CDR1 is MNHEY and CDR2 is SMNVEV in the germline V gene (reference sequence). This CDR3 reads CASSFTGGAAFF. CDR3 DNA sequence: TGTGCCAGCAGTTTCACGGGGGGCGCGGCTTTCTTT.

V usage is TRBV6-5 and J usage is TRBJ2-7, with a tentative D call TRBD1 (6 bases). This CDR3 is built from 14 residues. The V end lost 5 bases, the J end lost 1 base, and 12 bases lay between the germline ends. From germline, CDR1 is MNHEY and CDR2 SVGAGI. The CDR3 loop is CASSLQGSSYEQYF. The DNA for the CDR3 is TGTGCCAGCAGTCTCCAGGGGAGTTCCTACGAGCAGTACTTC.

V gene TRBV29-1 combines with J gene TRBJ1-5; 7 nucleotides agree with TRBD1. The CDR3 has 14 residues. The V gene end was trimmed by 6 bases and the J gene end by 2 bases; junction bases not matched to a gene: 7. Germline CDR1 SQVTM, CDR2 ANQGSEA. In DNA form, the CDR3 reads TGCAGCGTAGCCTACAGGGGAGGCAATCAGCCCCAGCATTTT. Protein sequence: CSVAYRGGNQPQHF.

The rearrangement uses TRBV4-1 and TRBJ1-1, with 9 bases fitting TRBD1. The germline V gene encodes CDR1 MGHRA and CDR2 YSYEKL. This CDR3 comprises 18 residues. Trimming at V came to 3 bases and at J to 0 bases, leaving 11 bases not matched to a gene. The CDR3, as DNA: TGCGCCAGCAGCCAGAAAACAGGGGGCCCCAACCTGAACACTGAAGCTTTCTTT. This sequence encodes CASSQKTGGPNLNTEAFF.

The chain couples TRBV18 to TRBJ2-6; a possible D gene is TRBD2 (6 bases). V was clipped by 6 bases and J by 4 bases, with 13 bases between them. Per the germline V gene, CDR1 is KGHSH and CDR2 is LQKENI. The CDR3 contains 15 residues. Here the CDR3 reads CASSSGSPGANVLTF. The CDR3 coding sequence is TGTGCCAGCTCGTCCGGGAGCCCAGGGGCCAACGTCCTGACTTTC. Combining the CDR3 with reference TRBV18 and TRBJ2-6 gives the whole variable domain NAGVMQNPRHLVRRRGQEARLRCSPMKGHSHVYWYRQLPEEGLKFMVYLQKENIIDESGMPKERFSAEFPKEGPSILRIQQVVRGDSAAYFCASSSGSPGANVLTFGAGSRLTVL.

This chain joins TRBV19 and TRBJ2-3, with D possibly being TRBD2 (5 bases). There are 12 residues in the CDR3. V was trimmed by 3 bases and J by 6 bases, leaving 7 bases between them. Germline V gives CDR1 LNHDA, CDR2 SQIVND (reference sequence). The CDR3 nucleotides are TGTGCCAGTAGTATCGGCGGGGATACGCAGTATTTT. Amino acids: CASSIGGDTQYF.

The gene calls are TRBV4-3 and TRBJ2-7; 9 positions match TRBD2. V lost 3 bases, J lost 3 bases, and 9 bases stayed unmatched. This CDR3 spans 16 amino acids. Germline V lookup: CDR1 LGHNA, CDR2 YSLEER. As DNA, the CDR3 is TGCGCCAGCAGCCAGGGCCTAGCGGGATTCGGCTACGAGCAGTACTTC. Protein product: CASSQGLAGFGYEQYF.

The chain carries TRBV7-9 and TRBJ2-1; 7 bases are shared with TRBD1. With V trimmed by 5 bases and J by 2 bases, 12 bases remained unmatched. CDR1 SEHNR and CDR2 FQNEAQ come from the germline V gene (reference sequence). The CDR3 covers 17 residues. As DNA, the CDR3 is TGTGCCAGCAGCCCATTGTCCGGGACAGCCACCTACAATGAGCAGTTCTTC. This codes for CASSPLSGTATYNEQFF.

For the CDR3, the DNA is TGTGCCAGCAGCCTAGTGACAACCGGCACTGAAGCTTTCTTT. Translated, it gives CASSLVTTGTEAFF. The chain couples TRBV11-2 to TRBJ1-1; no definite D call. The V end lost 5 bases, the J end lost 4 bases, and 14 bases lay between the germline ends. Germline values: CDR1 SGHAT, CDR2 FQNNGV. The CDR3 runs 14 residues.

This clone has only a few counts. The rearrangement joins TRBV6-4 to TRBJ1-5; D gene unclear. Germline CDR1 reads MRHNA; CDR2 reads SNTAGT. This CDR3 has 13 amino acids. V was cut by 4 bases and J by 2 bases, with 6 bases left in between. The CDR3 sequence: CASSVEGNQPQHF. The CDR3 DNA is TGTGCCAGCAGTGTGGAGGGCAATCAGCCCCAGCATTTT.

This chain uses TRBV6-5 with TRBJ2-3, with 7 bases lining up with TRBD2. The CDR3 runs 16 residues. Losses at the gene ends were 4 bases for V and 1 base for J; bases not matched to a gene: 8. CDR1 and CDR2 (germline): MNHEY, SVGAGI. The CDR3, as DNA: TGTGCCAGCAGTTCACCAGCGGGGCTAGGCACAGATACGCAGTATTTT. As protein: CASSSPAGLGTDTQYF.

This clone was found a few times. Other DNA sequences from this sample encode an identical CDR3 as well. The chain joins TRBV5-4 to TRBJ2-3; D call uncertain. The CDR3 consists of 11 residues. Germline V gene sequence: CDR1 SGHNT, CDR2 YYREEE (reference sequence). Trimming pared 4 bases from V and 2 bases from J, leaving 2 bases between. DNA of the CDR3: TGTGCCAGCAGCCTCACAGATACGCAGTATTTT. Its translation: CASSLTDTQYF.

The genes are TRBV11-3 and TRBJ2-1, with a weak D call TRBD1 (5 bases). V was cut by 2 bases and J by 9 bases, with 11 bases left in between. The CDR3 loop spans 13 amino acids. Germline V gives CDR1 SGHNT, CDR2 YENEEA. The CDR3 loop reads CASSLRGQPEQFF. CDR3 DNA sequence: TGTGCCAGCAGCTTAAGGGGTCAGCCTGAGCAGTTCTTC. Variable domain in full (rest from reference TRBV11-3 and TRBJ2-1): EAGVVQSPRYKIIEKKQPVAFWCNPISGHNTLYWYLQNLGQGPELLIRYENEEAVDDSQLPKDRFSAERLKGVDSTLKIQPAELGDSAVYLCASSLRGQPEQFFGPGTRLTVL.

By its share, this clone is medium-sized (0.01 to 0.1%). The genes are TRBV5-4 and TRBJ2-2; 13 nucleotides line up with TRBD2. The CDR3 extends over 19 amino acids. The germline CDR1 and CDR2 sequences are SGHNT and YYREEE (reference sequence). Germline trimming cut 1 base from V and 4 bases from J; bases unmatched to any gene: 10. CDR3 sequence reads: CASSLKFGLAGVVTGELFF. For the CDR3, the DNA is TGTGCCAGCAGCTTGAAGTTTGGACTAGCGGGAGTAGTCACCGGGGAGCTGTTTTTT.

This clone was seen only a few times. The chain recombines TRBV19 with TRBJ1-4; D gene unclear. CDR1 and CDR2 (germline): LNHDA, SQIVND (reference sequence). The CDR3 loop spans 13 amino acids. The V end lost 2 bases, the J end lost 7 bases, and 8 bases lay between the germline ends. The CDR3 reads CASSIWGGEKLFF. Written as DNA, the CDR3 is TGTGCCAGTAGTATATGGGGAGGTGAAAAACTGTTTTTT.

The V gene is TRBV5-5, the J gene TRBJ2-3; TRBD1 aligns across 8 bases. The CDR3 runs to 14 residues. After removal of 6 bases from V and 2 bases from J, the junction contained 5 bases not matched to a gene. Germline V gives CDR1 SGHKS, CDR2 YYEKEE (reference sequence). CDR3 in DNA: TGTGCCAGCAACCCGGACAGGGTCACAGATACGCAGTATTTT. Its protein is CASNPDRVTDTQYF.

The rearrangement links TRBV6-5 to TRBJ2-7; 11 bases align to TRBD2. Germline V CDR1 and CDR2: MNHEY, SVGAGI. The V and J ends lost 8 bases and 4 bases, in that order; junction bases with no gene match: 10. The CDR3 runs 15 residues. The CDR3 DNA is TGTGCCAGCGGTACCGGCATAGCGGGAGGGTACGAGCAGTACTTC. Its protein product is CASGTGIAGGYEQYF.

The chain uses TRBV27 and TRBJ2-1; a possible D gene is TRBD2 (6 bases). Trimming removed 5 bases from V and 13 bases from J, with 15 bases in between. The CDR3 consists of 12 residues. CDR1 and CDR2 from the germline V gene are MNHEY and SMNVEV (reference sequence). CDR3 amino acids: CASSQLERAQFF. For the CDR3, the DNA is TGTGCCAGCAGTCAGCTGGAGCGGGCCCAGTTCTTC.

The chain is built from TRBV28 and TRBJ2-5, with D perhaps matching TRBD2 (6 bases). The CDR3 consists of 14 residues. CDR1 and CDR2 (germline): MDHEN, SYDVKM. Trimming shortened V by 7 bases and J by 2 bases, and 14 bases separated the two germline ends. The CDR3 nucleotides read TGTGCCAGCAACTCCTTTCGGGGGCAAGAGACCCAGTACTTC. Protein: CASNSFRGQETQYF.

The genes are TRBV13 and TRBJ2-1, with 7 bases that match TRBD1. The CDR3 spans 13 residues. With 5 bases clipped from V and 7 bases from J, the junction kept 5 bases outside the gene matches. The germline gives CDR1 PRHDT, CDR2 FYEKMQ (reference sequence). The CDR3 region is CASSPSQGNEQFF. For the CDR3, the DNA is TGTGCCAGCAGCCCCTCACAGGGGAATGAGCAGTTCTTC. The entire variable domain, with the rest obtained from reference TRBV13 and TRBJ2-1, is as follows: AAGVIQSPRHLIKEKRETATLKCYPIPRHDTVYWYQQGPGQDPQFLISFYEKMQSDKGSIPDRFSAQQFSDYHSELNMSSLELGDSALYFCASSPSQGNEQFFGPGTRLTVL.